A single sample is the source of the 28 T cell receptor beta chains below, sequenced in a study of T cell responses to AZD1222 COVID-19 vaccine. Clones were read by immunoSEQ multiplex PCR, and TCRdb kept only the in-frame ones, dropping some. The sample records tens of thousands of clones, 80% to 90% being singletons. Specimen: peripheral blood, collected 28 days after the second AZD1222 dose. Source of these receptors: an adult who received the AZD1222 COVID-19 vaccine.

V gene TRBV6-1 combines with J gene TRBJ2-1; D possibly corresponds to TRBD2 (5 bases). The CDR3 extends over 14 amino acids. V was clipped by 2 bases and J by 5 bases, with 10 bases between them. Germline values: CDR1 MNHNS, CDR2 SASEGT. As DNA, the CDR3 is TGTGCCAGCAGTGAATGGAGGCCTAACAATGAGCAGTTCTTC. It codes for CASSEWRPNNEQFF.

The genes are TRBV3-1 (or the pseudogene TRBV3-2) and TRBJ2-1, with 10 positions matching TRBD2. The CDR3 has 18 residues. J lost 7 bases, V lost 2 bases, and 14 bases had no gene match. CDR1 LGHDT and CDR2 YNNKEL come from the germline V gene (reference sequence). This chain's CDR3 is CASSQIRVSGGLRNEQFF. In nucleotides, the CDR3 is TGTGCCAGCAGCCAAATCAGGGTTAGCGGGGGGCTTCGGAATGAGCAGTTCTTC.

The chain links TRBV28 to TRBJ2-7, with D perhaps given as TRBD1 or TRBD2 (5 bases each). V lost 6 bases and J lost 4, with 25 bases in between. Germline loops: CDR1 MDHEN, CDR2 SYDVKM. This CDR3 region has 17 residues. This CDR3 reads CASSHPNRGLKTYEQYF. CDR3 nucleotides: TGTGCCAGCAGCCATCCTAATCGGGGCCTAAAAACGTACGAGCAGTACTTC.

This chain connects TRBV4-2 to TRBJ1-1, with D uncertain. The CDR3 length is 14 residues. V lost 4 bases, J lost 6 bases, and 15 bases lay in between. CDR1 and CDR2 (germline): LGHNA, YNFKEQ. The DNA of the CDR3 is TGTGCCAGCAGCCCCAAGTGGGGATTCGCTGAAGCTTTCTTT. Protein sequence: CASSPKWGFAEAFF.

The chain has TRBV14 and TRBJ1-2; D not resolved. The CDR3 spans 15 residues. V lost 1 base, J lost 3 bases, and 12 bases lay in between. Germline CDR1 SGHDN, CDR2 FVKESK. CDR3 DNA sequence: TGTGCCAGCAGCCAAGGGGCAGGTTTCTACTATGGCTACACCTTC. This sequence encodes CASSQGAGFYYGYTF.

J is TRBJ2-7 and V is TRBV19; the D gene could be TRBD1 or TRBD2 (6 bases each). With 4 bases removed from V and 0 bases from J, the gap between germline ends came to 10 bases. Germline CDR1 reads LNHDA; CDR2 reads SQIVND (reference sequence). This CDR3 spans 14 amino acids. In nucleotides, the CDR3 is TGTGCCAGTAGTACAAGGGGGGTCTCCTACGAGCAGTACTTC. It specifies CASSTRGVSYEQYF.

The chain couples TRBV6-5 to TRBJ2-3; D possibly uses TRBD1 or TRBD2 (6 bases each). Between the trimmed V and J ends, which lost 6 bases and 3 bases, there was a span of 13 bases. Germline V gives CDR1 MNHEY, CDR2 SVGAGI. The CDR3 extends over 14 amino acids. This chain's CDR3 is CASSRGRGTDTQYF. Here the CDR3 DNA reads TGTGCCAGCAGCCGGGGGCGCGGAACAGATACGCAGTATTTT.

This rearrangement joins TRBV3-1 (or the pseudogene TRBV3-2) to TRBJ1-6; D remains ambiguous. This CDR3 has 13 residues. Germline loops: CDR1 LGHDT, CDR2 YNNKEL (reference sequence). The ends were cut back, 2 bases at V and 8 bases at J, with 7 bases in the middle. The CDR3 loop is CASSQKQHSPLHF. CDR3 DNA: TGTGCCAGCAGCCAAAAGCAGCATTCACCCCTCCACTTT.

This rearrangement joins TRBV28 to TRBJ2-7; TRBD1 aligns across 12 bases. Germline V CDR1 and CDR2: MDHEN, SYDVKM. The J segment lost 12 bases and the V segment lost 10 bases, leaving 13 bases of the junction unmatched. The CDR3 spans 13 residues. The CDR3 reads CATLEGTGGAGYF. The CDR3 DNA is TGTGCCACTCTAGAGGGGACAGGGGGCGCAGGGTACTTC. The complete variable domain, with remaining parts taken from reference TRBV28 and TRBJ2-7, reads DVKVTQSSRYLVKRTGEKVFLECVQDMDHENMFWYRQDPGLGLRLIYFSYDVKMKEKGDIPEGYSVSREKKERFSLILESASTNQTSMYLCATLEGTGGAGYFGPGTRLTVT.

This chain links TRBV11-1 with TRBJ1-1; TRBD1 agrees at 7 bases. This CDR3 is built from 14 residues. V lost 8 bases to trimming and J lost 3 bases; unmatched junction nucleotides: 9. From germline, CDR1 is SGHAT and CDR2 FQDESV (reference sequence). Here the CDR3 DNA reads TGTGCCAGCGGAAAGACAGGGATCGACACTGAAGCTTTCTTT. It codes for CASGKTGIDTEAFF.

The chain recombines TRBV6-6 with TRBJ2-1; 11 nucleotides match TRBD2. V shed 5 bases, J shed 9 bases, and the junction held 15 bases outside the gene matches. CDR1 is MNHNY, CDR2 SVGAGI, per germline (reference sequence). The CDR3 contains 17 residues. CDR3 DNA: TGTGCCAGCAGTCCACCTATAGCGGGGGGGTACGGTAGTGAGCAGTTCTTC. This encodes CASSPPIAGGYGSEQFF.

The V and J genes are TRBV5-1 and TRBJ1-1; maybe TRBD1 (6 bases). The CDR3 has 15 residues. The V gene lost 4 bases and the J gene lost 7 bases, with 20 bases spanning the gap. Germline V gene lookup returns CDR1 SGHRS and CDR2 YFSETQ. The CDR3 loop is CASSLVTRGPGEAFF. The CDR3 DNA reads TGCGCCAGCAGCCTGGTAACCAGGGGTCCAGGTGAAGCTTTCTTT.

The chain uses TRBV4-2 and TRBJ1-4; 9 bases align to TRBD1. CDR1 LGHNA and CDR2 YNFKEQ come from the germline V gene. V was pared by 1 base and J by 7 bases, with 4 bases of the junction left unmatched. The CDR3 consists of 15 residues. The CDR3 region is CASSQGTGEGEKLFF. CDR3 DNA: TGTGCCAGCAGCCAAGGGACAGGGGAGGGTGAAAAACTGTTTTTT.

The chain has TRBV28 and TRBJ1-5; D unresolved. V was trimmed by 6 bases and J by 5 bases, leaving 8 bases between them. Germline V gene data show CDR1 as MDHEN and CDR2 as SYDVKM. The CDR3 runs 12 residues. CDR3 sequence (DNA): TGTGCCAGCAGCCTGGGGTATCAGCCCCAGCATTTT. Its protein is CASSLGYQPQHF.

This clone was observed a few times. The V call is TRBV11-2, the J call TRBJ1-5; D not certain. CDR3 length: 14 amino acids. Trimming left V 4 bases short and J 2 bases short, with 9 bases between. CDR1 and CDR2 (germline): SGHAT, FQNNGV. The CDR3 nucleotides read TGTGCCAGCAGCTATTCTGGGGGCAATCAGCCCCAGCATTTT. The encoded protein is CASSYSGGNQPQHF.

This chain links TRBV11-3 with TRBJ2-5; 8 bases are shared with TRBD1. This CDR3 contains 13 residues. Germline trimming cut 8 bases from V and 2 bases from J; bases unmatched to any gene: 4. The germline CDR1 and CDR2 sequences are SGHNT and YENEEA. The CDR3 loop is CASGRQGQETQYF. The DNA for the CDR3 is TGTGCCAGCGGCAGACAGGGGCAAGAGACCCAGTACTTC.

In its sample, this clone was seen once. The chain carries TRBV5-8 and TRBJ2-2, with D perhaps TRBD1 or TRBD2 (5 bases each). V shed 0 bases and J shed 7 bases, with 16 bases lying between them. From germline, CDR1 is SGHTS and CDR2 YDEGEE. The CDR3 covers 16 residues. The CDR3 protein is CASSLGGIGWSGELFF. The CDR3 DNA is TGTGCCAGCAGCTTGGGGGGGATCGGTTGGAGCGGGGAGCTGTTTTTT.

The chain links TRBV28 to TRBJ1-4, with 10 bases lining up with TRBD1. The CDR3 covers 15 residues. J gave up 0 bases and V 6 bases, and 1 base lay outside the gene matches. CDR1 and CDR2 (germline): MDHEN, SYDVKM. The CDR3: CASSGTGATNEKLFF. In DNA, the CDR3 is TGTGCCAGCAGCGGGACAGGGGCAACTAATGAAAAACTGTTTTTT.

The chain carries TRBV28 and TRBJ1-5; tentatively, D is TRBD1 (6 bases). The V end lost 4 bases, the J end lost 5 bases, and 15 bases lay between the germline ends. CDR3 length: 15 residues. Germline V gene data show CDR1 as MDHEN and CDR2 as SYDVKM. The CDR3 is CASSSPQGRDQPQHF. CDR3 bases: TGTGCCAGCAGTTCCCCACAGGGACGGGATCAGCCCCAGCATTTT.

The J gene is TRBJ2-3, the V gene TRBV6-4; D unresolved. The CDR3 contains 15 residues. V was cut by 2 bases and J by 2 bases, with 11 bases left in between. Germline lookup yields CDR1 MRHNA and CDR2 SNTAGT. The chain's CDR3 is CASSDKADLTDTQYF. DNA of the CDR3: TGTGCCAGCAGTGACAAGGCAGACCTCACAGATACGCAGTATTTT.

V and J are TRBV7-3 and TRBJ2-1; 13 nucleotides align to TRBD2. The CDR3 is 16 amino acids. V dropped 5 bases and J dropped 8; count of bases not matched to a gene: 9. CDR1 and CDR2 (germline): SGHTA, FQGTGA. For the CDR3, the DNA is TGTGCCAGCAGCAGGGAAGGGACTAGCGGGGTTGATGAGCAGTTCTTC. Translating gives CASSREGTSGVDEQFF.

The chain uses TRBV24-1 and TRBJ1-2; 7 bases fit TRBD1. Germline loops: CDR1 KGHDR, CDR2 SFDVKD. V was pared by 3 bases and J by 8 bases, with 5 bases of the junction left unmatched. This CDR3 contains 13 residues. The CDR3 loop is CATSDGTGDGYTF. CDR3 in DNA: TGTGCCACCAGTGATGGTACAGGGGACGGCTACACCTTC.

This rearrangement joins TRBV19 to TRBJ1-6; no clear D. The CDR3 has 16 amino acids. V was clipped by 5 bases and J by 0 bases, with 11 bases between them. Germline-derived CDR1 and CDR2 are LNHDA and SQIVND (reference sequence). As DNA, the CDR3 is TGTGCCAGTAGTCGGGGTCAGAGCTCCTATAATTCACCCCTCCACTTT. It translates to CASSRGQSSYNSPLHF.

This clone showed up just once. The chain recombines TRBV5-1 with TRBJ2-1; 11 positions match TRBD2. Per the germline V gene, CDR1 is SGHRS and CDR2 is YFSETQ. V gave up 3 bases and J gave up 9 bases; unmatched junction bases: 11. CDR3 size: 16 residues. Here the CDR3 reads CASSYASGGTIGEQFF. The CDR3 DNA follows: TGCGCCAGCAGCTACGCTAGCGGGGGGACCATTGGTGAGCAGTTCTTC.

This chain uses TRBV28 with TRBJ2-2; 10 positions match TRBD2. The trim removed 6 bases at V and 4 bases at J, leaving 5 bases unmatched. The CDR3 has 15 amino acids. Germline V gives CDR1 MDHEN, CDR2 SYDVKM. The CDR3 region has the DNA TGTGCCAGCAGGACACTAGCGGGACGCACCGGGGAGCTGTTTTTT. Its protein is CASRTLAGRTGELFF.

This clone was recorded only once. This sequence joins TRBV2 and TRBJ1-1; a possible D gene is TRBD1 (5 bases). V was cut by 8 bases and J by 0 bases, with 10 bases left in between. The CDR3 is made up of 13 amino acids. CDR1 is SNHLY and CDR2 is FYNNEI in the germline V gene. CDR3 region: CASGREVNTEAFF. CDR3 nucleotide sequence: TGTGCCAGCGGCAGGGAAGTGAACACTGAAGCTTTCTTT.

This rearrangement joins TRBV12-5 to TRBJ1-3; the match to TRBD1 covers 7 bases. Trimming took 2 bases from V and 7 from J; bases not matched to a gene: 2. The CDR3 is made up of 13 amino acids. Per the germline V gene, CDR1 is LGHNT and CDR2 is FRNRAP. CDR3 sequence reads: CASGLSGGNTIYF. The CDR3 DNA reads TGTGCTAGTGGTTTGTCAGGGGGTAACACCATATATTTT. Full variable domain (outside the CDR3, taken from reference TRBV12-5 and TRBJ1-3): DARVTQTPRHKVTEMGQEVTMRCQPILGHNTVFWYRQTMMQGLELLAYFRNRAPLDDSGMPKDRFSAEMPDATLATLKIQPSEPRDSAVYFCASGLSGGNTIYFGEGSWLTVV.

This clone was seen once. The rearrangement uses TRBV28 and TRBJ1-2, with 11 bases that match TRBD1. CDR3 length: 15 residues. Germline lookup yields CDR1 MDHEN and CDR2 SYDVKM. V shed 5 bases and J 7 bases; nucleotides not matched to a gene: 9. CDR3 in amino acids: CASSPSGQGAGGYTF. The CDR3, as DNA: TGTGCCAGCAGTCCAAGTGGACAGGGGGCAGGTGGCTACACCTTC.